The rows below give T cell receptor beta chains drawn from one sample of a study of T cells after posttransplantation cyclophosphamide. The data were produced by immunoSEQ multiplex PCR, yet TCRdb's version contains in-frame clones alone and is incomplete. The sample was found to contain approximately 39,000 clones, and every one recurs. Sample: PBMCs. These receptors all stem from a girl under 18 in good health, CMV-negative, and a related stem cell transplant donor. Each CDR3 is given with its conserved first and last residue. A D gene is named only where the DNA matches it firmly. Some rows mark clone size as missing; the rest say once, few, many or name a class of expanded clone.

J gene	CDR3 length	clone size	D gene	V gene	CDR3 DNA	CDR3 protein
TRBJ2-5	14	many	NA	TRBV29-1	TGCAGCGTATACCGACAGGTCGGGCAGGAGACCCAGTACTTC	CSVYRQVGQETQYF
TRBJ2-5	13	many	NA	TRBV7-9	TGTGCCAGCAGCTTATCCGGTCAAGAGACCCAGTACTTC	CASSLSGQETQYF
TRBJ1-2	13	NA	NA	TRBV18	TGTGCCAGCTCACCAAACAGGGAATGGGGCTACACCTTC	CASSPNREWGYTF
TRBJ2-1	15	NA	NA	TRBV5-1	TGCGCCAGCAGCTTGGGACCTACAGTATACAATGAGCAGTTCTTC	CASSLGPTVYNEQFF
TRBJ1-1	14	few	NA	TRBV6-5	TGTGCCAGCAAATACACATCCCTGAACACTGAAGCTTTCTTT	CASKYTSLNTEAFF
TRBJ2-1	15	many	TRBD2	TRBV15	TGTGCCACCCAACCAGCGGGAGGCTCCTACAATGAGCAGTTCTTC	CATQPAGGSYNEQFF
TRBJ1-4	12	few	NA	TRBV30	TGTGCATTCACGGTAACTAATGAAAAACTGTTTTTT	CAFTVTNEKLFF
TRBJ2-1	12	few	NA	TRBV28	TGTGCCACGGAGAGCGGCTACAATGAGCAGTTCTTC	CATESGYNEQFF
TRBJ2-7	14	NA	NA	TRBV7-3	TGTGCCAGCAGCAAAGGAGGGGCTATCCACGAGCAGTACTTC	CASSKGGAIHEQYF
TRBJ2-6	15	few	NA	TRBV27	TGTGCCAGCAGTTTACAGGGGTCTGGGGCCAACGTCCTGACTTTC	CASSLQGSGANVLTF
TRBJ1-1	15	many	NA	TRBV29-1	TGCAGCGTTTCGGCGAGGAGGGGAGCGGACACTGAAGCTTTCTTT	CSVSARRGADTEAFF
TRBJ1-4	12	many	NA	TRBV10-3	TGTGCCATCTCCGGGGAGGACGAAAAACTGTTTTTT	CAISGEDEKLFF
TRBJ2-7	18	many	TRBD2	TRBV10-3	TGTGCCATCAGTGAGATGGGCGGGAGGACGAGTAGCTCCTACGAGCAGTACTTC	CAISEMGGRTSSSYEQYF
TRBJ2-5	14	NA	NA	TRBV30	TGTGCCTGGAGTCGGACACAGTACCAAGAGACCCAGTACTTC	CAWSRTQYQETQYF
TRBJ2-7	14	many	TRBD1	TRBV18	TGTGCCAGCTCACCGCTACAGGGGGGCTACGAGCAGTACTTC	CASSPLQGGYEQYF
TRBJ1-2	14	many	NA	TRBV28	TGTGCCAGCAGGGCTTCAACCTCTAACTATGGCTACACCTTC	CASRASTSNYGYTF
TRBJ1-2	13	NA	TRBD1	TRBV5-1	TGCGCCAGCAGCCGGACAGGGGGCGATGGCTACACCTTC	CASSRTGGDGYTF
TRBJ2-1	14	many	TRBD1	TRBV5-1	TGCGCCAGCGCCGGGACAGGGTCCTACAATGAGCAGTTCTTC	CASAGTGSYNEQFF
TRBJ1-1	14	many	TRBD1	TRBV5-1	TGCGCCAGCAGCGGGACAGGTATCGGCACTGAAGCTTTCTTT	CASSGTGIGTEAFF
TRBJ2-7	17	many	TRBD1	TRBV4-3	TGCGCCAGCAGCCAAGAAACAGGGGGCTCGCGGGCCTACGAGCAGTACTTC	CASSQETGGSRAYEQYF
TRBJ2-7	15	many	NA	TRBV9	TGTGCCAGCAGCGTTCACTACGCGAGCTCCTACGAGCAGTACTTC	CASSVHYASSYEQYF
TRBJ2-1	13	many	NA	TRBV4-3	TGCGCCAGCAGCCAAGATTTAAGGTCAGGGCAGTTCTTC	CASSQDLRSGQFF
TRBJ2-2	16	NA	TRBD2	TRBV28	TGTGCCAGCAGCCTCCTGGCGGGGGGGCCCACCGGGGAGCTGTTTTTT	CASSLLAGGPTGELFF
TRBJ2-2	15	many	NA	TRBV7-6	TGTGCCAGCAGCTTGGACACCCACCCGATCGGGGAGCTGTTTTTT	CASSLDTHPIGELFF
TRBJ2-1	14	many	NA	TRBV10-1	TGCGCCAGCAGTGAAAACGCAGATTACAATGAGCAGTTCTTC	CASSENADYNEQFF
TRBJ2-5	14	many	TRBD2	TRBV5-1	TGCGCCAGCAGCTTGGCAGCGGGGGAGGAGACCCAGTACTTC	CASSLAAGEETQYF
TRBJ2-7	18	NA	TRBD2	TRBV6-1	TGTGCCAGCAGTGAAGCGCTCCAGCCGGGACTAGTGTTATACGAGCAGTACTTC	CASSEALQPGLVLYEQYF
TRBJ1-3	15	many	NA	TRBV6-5	TGTGCCAGCAGGTGGCGGGGGACTACTGGAAACACCATATATTTT	CASRWRGTTGNTIYF
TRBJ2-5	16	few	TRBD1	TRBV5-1	TGCGCCAGCAGCTACGACACCGGGACAGGGAGAGAGACCCAGTACTTC	CASSYDTGTGRETQYF
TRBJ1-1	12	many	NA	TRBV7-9	TGTGCCAGCAGCAGCTCGAACACTGAAGCTTTCTTT	CASSSSNTEAFF
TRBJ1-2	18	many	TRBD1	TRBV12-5	TGTGCTAGTGGTTTGGTGTTGGACCGGGACAGGGGTGAGAATGGCTACACCTTC	CASGLVLDRDRGENGYTF
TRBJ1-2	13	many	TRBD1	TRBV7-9	TGTGCCAGCAGCTCGGGACAGGGCAACGGCTACACCTTC	CASSSGQGNGYTF
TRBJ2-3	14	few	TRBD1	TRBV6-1	TGTGCCAGCAGTAGGGACAGGTTAGCAGATACGCAGTATTTT	CASSRDRLADTQYF
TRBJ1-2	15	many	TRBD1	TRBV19	TGTGCCAGTAGTATAGCGTGGACAGGGAACTATGGCTACACCTTC	CASSIAWTGNYGYTF
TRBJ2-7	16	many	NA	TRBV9	TGTGCCAGCAGCGACCCCAGAACAGGGCTCAACTACGAGCAGTACTTC	CASSDPRTGLNYEQYF
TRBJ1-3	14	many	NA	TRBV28	TGTGCCAGCAGTTCGGACAGCTCTGGAAACACCATATATTTT	CASSSDSSGNTIYF
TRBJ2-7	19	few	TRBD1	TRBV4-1	TGCGCCAGCAGCCTCCTCACCGGGACAGGGACGTCTGGGGCCTACGAGCAGTACTTC	CASSLLTGTGTSGAYEQYF
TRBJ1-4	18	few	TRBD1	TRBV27	TGTGCCAGCAGTTTATCGCTATTTACAGGGGTTAATAATGAAAAACTGTTTTTT	CASSLSLFTGVNNEKLFF
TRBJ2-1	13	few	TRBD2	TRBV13	TGTGCCAGCAGCAAACGACTAGCAAATGAGCAGTTCTTC	CASSKRLANEQFF
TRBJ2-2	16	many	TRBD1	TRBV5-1	TGCGCCAGCAGCGGACGACAGGGGCCCAACACCGGGGAGCTGTTTTTT	CASSGRQGPNTGELFF
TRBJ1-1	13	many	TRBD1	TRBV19	TGTGCCAGTAGTACTGACAGGGGCACTGAAGCTTTCTTT	CASSTDRGTEAFF
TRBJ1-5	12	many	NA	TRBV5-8	TGTGCCAGCAGCTTGGTGAGGGAGCCCCAGCATTTT	CASSLVREPQHF
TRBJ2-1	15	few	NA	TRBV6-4	TGTGCCAGCAGTATCCGGGCGGGGTCCTACAATGAGCAGTTCTTC	CASSIRAGSYNEQFF
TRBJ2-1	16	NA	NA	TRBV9	TGTGCCAGCAGCGTAGCATCGGGAGTAACCCACAATGAGCAGTTCTTC	CASSVASGVTHNEQFF
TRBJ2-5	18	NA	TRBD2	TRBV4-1	TGCGCCAGCAGCCAAGAACCCACAGCCGGGACTAGGGTAGAAACCCAGTACTTC	CASSQEPTAGTRVETQYF
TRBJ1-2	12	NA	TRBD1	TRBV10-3	TGTGCCCTATACGACAGGGATGGTGGCTACACCTTC	CALYDRDGGYTF
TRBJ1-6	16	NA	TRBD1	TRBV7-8	TGTGCCAGCAGCCCCGGCACCACAGGGGAGAATTCACCCCTCCACTTT	CASSPGTTGENSPLHF
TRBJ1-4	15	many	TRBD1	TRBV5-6	TGTGCCAGCAGCTTGCTCGGGACAGCAGGGGGAAAACTGTTTTTT	CASSLLGTAGGKLFF
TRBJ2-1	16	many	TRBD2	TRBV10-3	TGTGCCATCAGTGAGCCGGGACTAGCGGCCTACAATGAGCAGTTCTTC	CAISEPGLAAYNEQFF
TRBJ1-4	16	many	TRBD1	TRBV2	TGTGCCAGCAGAGGCCCGGAAGGACAGGAGAATGAAAAACTGTTTTTT	CASRGPEGQENEKLFF
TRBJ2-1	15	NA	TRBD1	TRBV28	TGTGCCAGCAGTTTATGGACAGGGTGGGTCAACGAGCAGTTCTTC	CASSLWTGWVNEQFF